These 21 T cell receptor beta chains share one sample of origin, sequenced in a study of technical replicates of blood from several donors. Data came from immunoSEQ multiplex PCR; TCRdb stores just in-frame clones and leaves some out. The sample includes approximately 13,000 clones, roughly 77% of them seen just once. The source material was PBMCs. Source of these receptors: a human donor in good health.

The chain links TRBV4-1 to TRBJ1-2; a possible D gene is TRBD1 (5 bases). V lost 2 bases and J lost 2, with 15 bases in between. CDR1 and CDR2 (germline): MGHRA, YSYEKL. This CDR3 has 16 residues. CDR3 nucleotides: TGCGCCAGCAGCCAACCCCTGCGACAGACCAACTATGGCTACACCTTC. The encoded protein is CASSQPLRQTNYGYTF.

The chain links TRBV7-2 to TRBJ2-1, with 11 bases lining up with TRBD2. The CDR3 has 16 residues. In germline, CDR1 is SGHTA, CDR2 FQGNSA. The V gene end was trimmed by 5 bases and the J gene end by 7 bases; junction bases not matched to a gene: 10. The CDR3 reads CASSITGLAVGNEQFF. The CDR3 region has the DNA TGTGCCAGCAGCATAACGGGACTAGCGGTAGGAAATGAGCAGTTCTTC.

The J gene is TRBJ2-2, the V gene TRBV27; the match to TRBD2 covers 14 bases. The CDR3 covers 17 residues. The germline V gene has CDR1 MNHEY and CDR2 SMNVEV (reference sequence). Losses at the gene ends were 5 bases for V and 6 bases for J; bases not matched to a gene: 8. CDR3 sequence reads: CASSGGTSGSSSGELFF. In DNA form, the CDR3 reads TGTGCCAGCAGTGGGGGGACTAGCGGGAGCAGCTCCGGGGAGCTGTTTTTT.

V is TRBV28 and J is TRBJ2-7, with 7 bases that match TRBD1. Germline V gene data show CDR1 as MDHEN and CDR2 as SYDVKM. The CDR3 has 13 amino acids. The V segment lost 7 bases and the J segment 2 bases; nucleotides outside the gene matches: 5. CDR3 nucleotide sequence: TGTGCCAGCATGTCGGGACAGCCCTACGAGCAGTACTTC. Amino acids: CASMSGQPYEQYF.

The rearrangement links TRBV30 to TRBJ1-1, with D hard to call. CDR1 is GTSNPN and CDR2 is SVGIG in the germline V gene (reference sequence). V lost 3 bases, J lost 3 bases, and 11 bases lay in between. The CDR3 spans 13 residues. CDR3 sequence: CAWSRGLDTEAFF. In nucleotides, the CDR3 is TGTGCCTGGAGCCGAGGGCTAGACACTGAAGCTTTCTTT. Based on the CDR3 plus reference TRBV30 and TRBJ1-1, the full variable domain is SQTIHQWPATLVQPVGSPLSLECTVEGTSNPNLYWYRQAAGRGLQLLFYSVGIGQISSEVPQNLSASRPQDRQFILSSKKLLLSDSGFYLCAWSRGLDTEAFFGQGTRLTVV.

The chain has TRBV19 and TRBJ1-5; 10 positions agree with TRBD1. The CDR3 runs to 14 residues. Germline lookup yields CDR1 LNHDA and CDR2 SQIVND (reference sequence). The V segment lost 5 bases and the J segment 9 bases; nucleotides outside the gene matches: 7. The CDR3: CASSHRQGAGPQHF. The CDR3 DNA reads TGTGCCAGTAGTCACCGACAGGGGGCAGGGCCCCAGCATTTT.

This clone turned up a few times. The CDR3 ends on some other residue instead of the conserved phenylalanine or tryptophan, so this is likely a read error. It is unclear where the CDR3 begins or ends on the DNA, so no DNA is shown, and the CDR3 is as TCRdb lists it. The V call is TRBV11-2, the J call TRBJ2-4; the D call of TRBD2 is as the table states it, not checked on the DNA. Germline lookup yields CDR1 SGHAT and CDR2 FQNNGV. The CDR3 is 12 residues long, ends included. The CDR3 here is CASSSEGTGVSL.

The chain links TRBV27 to TRBJ2-7, with TRBD1 matching 9 bases. This CDR3 contains 14 residues. Germline assignment: CDR1 MNHEY and CDR2 SMNVEV (reference sequence). J gave up 3 bases and V 3 bases, and 3 bases lay outside the gene matches. The CDR3 here is CASSFMTGGYEQYF. CDR3 DNA sequence: TGTGCCAGCAGTTTCATGACAGGGGGCTACGAGCAGTACTTC.

The V and J genes are TRBV27 and TRBJ2-1; D is ambiguous. The CDR3 has 13 amino acids. Trimming stripped 2 bases from V and 7 bases from J, with 9 bases between. Germline-derived CDR1 and CDR2 are MNHEY and SMNVEV (reference sequence). The CDR3 nucleotides are TGTGCCAGCAGTTTAAATAGCCGGAATGAGCAGTTCTTC. Protein: CASSLNSRNEQFF.

The chain has TRBV28 and TRBJ2-7; 13 bases fit TRBD2. Looked up from germline, CDR1 is MDHEN and CDR2 is SYDVKM. J was trimmed by 2 bases and V by 5 bases; bases with no gene match: 15. The CDR3 has 19 residues. CDR3 in amino acids: CASSPAGLAGRWGPYEQYF. The CDR3 region has the DNA TGTGCCAGCAGTCCGGCGGGACTAGCGGGGCGATGGGGCCCCTACGAGCAGTACTTC.

The chain is built from TRBV5-1 and TRBJ2-7; 14 bases align to TRBD2. Germline assignment: CDR1 SGHRS and CDR2 YFSETQ. With 3 bases clipped from V and 3 bases from J, the junction kept 5 bases outside the gene matches. The CDR3 is 16 residues long. The CDR3 sequence is CASSWGGTSGSYEQYF. For the CDR3, the DNA is TGCGCCAGCAGCTGGGGGGGGACTAGCGGGAGCTACGAGCAGTACTTC.

The V call is TRBV9, the J call TRBJ2-1, with D tentatively TRBD2 (5 bases). CDR3 length equals 15 residues. CDR1 and CDR2 from the germline V gene are SGDLS and YYNGEE. Trimming cost V 1 base and J 5 bases, with 13 bases left between them. The CDR3 region is CASSVLLARNNEQFF. CDR3 bases: TGTGCCAGCAGCGTACTCCTAGCTAGAAACAATGAGCAGTTCTTC.

The chain joins TRBV30 to TRBJ1-1; 7 positions agree with TRBD1. Looked up from germline, CDR1 is GTSNPN and CDR2 is SVGIG (reference sequence). CDR3 size: 13 residues. Germline trimming cut 1 base from V and 11 bases from J; bases unmatched to any gene: 10. The CDR3 DNA follows: TGTGCCTGGAGTGCCTCCCCCAGGGGGTCGGCTTTCTTT. Translating gives CAWSASPRGSAFF.

A remark on this clone: The germline gene is not matched at one end of the junction; a read error may be the cause. The J gene is TRBJ2-4, the V gene TRBV6-1; 7 bases align to TRBD1. This CDR3 is built from 12 residues. Germline V gene sequence: CDR1 MNHNS, CDR2 SASEGT. The CDR3 nucleotides are TGTGCCAGCAGTGCATACAAGGGGGCTATTTCCTTC. Its translation: CASSAYKGAISF.

This sequence joins TRBV19 and TRBJ2-2, with 11 bases matching TRBD1. Germline V gives CDR1 LNHDA, CDR2 SQIVND (reference sequence). With V trimmed by 8 bases and J by 7 bases, 6 bases remained unmatched. The CDR3 runs 14 residues. CDR3 loop: CASGRTGGNGELFF. The CDR3 DNA is TGTGCCAGTGGTAGGACAGGGGGCAACGGGGAGCTGTTTTTT. The full variable domain, in which reference TRBV19 and TRBJ2-2 provide the parts outside the CDR3, is DGGITQSPKYLFRKEGQNVTLSCEQNLNHDAMYWYRQDPGQGLRLIYYSQIVNDFQKGDIAEGYSVSREKKESFPLTVTSAQKNPTAFYLCASGRTGGNGELFFGEGSRLTVL.

V gene TRBV10-3 combines with J gene TRBJ2-7, with 7 bases fitting TRBD1. The V gene's germline CDR1 is ENHRY and CDR2 SYGVKD. With 5 bases clipped from V and 9 bases from J, the junction kept 13 bases outside the gene matches. CDR3 length: 14 residues. CDR3 sequence reads: CAISRQGQGMGQYF. DNA for the CDR3: TGTGCCATCAGTCGACAGGGTCAGGGGATGGGGCAGTACTTC.

This clone occurred once. The chain is built from TRBV19 and TRBJ2-2; D gene unclear. The V gene lost 6 bases and the J gene lost 6 bases, with 11 bases spanning the gap. Germline CDR1 is LNHDA and CDR2 is SQIVND (reference sequence). CDR3 length: 13 amino acids. The CDR3 protein is CASSARSAGELFF. CDR3 in DNA: TGTGCCAGTAGCGCACGGTCGGCCGGGGAGCTGTTTTTT.

This chain connects TRBV6-6 to TRBJ1-2; perhaps TRBD1 as D (6 bases). Trimming removed 7 bases at V and 6 bases at J, with 15 bases between. Germline assignment: CDR1 MNHNY and CDR2 SVGAGI (reference sequence). This CDR3 region has 13 residues. The CDR3 DNA reads as TGTGCCAGCATAGGGGGTACGCGGCATGGCTACACCTTC. It specifies CASIGGTRHGYTF.

V and J are TRBV5-1 and TRBJ1-2; 9 bases match TRBD1. The germline V gene has CDR1 SGHRS and CDR2 YFSETQ. The CDR3 runs 14 residues. The V segment lost 1 base and the J segment 7 bases; nucleotides outside the gene matches: 5. The CDR3 sequence: CASSLKQGAGGYTF. DNA for the CDR3: TGCGCCAGCAGCTTGAAACAGGGGGCCGGTGGCTACACCTTC.

This sequence joins TRBV5-6 and TRBJ2-7; 11 positions agree with TRBD1. CDR1 SGHDT and CDR2 YYEEEE come from the germline V gene. V dropped 2 bases and J dropped 4; count of bases not matched to a gene: 8. This CDR3 spans 16 amino acids. CDR3 DNA sequence: TGTGCCAGCAGCTTATCCGCCGGGACAGGGGGTTACGAGCAGTACTTC. Protein: CASSLSAGTGGYEQYF.

Only a few counts were recorded for this clone. The chain joins TRBV7-8 to TRBJ1-3, with TRBD1 matching 9 bases. The germline V gene has CDR1 SGHVS and CDR2 FQNEAQ. J was trimmed by 4 bases and V by 7 bases; bases with no gene match: 8. The CDR3 is made up of 15 amino acids. CDR3 sequence reads: CASTRDRASGNTIYF. The CDR3 DNA reads as TGTGCCAGCACCCGGGACAGGGCATCAGGAAACACCATATATTTT.